The 12 T cell receptor beta chains below come from one sample, sequenced in a study of radiotherapy plus CTLA-4 blockade in lung cancer. The repertoire was sequenced with immunoSEQ multiplex PCR; TCRdb's copy has only in-frame clones and lacks some. Here the sample spans 30,000 to 45,000 clones, 72% being singletons. Sample: peripheral blood, taken from a patient treated with radiotherapy plus ipilimumab. Receptor source: a human donor with non-small cell lung cancer who had stable disease on radiotherapy plus ipilimumab.

The rearrangement links TRBV5-1 to TRBJ1-1, with D maybe TRBD1 (5 bases). Germline V gene lookup returns CDR1 SGHRS and CDR2 YFSETQ. The CDR3 sequence is 14 residues long. The ends were cut back, 1 base at V and 2 bases at J, with 9 bases in the middle. CDR3 DNA: TGCGCCAGCAGCTTGCGGGGGGTTAACACTGAAGCTTTCTTT. Translated: CASSLRGVNTEAFF.

This clone has a count of ten or more. V is TRBV5-5 and J is TRBJ1-1; the match to TRBD1 covers 7 bases. Trimming cost V 3 bases and J 4 bases; bases outside gene matches: 6. Per germline, CDR1 SGHKS and CDR2 YYEKEE (reference sequence). The CDR3 covers 14 residues. CDR3 in DNA: TGTGCCAGCAGCTCGACAGGGTTCGGCACTGAAGCTTTCTTT. This gives the protein CASSSTGFGTEAFF.

The chain recombines TRBV5-1 with TRBJ1-1, with D perhaps matching TRBD1 (6 bases). Trimming stripped 2 bases from V and 0 bases from J, with 17 bases between. Germline V gene data show CDR1 as SGHRS and CDR2 as YFSETQ. The CDR3 runs 17 residues. The CDR3, as DNA: TGCGCCAGCAGCTTTGGTTTCGGCGGGGGCCTGAACACTGAAGCTTTCTTT. Its protein is CASSFGFGGGLNTEAFF.

The CDR3 DNA is TGTGCCAGCAGCTTGTTGGGCAACACTGAAGCTTTCTTT. It translates to CASSLLGNTEAFF. The rearrangement uses TRBV5-6 and TRBJ1-1, with D uncertain. This CDR3 spans 13 amino acids. CDR1 is SGHDT, CDR2 YYEEEE, per germline. V was pared by 1 base and J by 2 bases, with 6 bases between.

This clone occurred once. The gene calls are TRBV9 and TRBJ2-5, with TRBD1 matching 7 bases. J lost 5 bases, V lost 2 bases, and 6 bases had no gene match. The CDR3 totals 14 residues. The V gene's germline CDR1 is SGDLS and CDR2 YYNGEE. CDR3 residues: CASSVGDSRETQYF. DNA of the CDR3: TGTGCCAGCAGCGTCGGGGACAGTCGGGAGACCCAGTACTTC.

V gene TRBV20-1 combines with J gene TRBJ1-1; possibly TRBD1 for D (6 bases). The CDR3 is 11 residues long. From germline, CDR1 is DFQATT and CDR2 SNEGSKA (reference sequence). Trimming shortened V by 6 bases and J by 3 bases, and 8 bases separated the two germline ends. Here the CDR3 DNA reads TGCAGTGCCCCAGGGGACACTGAAGCTTTCTTT. Translation: CSAPGDTEAFF.

The table lists this clone with a few counts. The V call is TRBV19, the J call TRBJ2-7; 12 positions match TRBD1. Losses at the gene ends were 4 bases for V and 5 bases for J; bases not matched to a gene: 3. The CDR3 is 14 amino acids. CDR1 is LNHDA and CDR2 is SQIVND in the germline V gene (reference sequence). CDR3 sequence reads: CASSTGTGGNEQYF. CDR3 sequence (DNA): TGTGCCAGTAGTACCGGGACAGGGGGCAACGAGCAGTACTTC.

The V call is TRBV6-5, the J call TRBJ1-6, with TRBD1 matching 7 bases. Trimming at V came to 5 bases and at J to 5 bases, leaving 3 bases not matched to a gene. Per the germline V gene, CDR1 is MNHEY and CDR2 is SVGAGI. The length of the CDR3 is 14 residues. CDR3 loop: CASSQGQDNSPLHF. The CDR3 DNA follows: TGTGCCAGCAGTCAAGGACAGGATAATTCACCCCTCCACTTT.

V gene TRBV19 combines with J gene TRBJ1-1, with D tentatively TRBD1 (6 bases). The CDR3 runs 14 residues. The V end lost 3 bases, the J end lost 3 bases, and 11 bases lay between the germline ends. The germline V gene encodes CDR1 LNHDA and CDR2 SQIVND (reference sequence). CDR3 bases: TGTGCCAGTAGTATTGAGGGGGGGGACACTGAAGCTTTCTTT. Translation: CASSIEGGDTEAFF.

This clone was seen repeatedly, ten times or more. V gene TRBV18 combines with J gene TRBJ2-1, with TRBD2 matching 7 bases. The germline CDR1 and CDR2 sequences are KGHSH and LQKENI. Germline trimming cut 3 bases from V and 11 bases from J; bases unmatched to any gene: 4. This CDR3 has 12 amino acids. CDR3 nucleotide sequence: TGTGCCAGCTCACCCACGGGGGGTCAGCAGTTCTTC. Its translation is CASSPTGGQQFF.

This clone was observed a handful of times. The rearrangement links TRBV5-4 to TRBJ1-2, with TRBD1 matching 8 bases. V was pared by 4 bases and J by 3 bases, with 5 bases of the junction left unmatched. Germline CDR1 reads SGHNT; CDR2 reads YYREEE (reference sequence). This CDR3 has 14 amino acids. CDR3 coding DNA: TGTGCCAGCAGCCGAGGGGGACAGGACTATGGCTACACCTTC. Translation: CASSRGGQDYGYTF.

For the CDR3, the DNA is TGTGCCTGGAGTGCCGTTGGCAGGGGGGTCGACGAGCAGTACTTC. This gives the protein CAWSAVGRGVDEQYF. The chain is built from TRBV30 and TRBJ2-7, with D perhaps TRBD1 (7 bases). This CDR3 contains 15 residues. Trimming stripped 1 base from V and 5 bases from J, with 18 bases between. Germline assignment: CDR1 GTSNPN and CDR2 SVGIG (reference sequence).